Following are 26 T cell receptor beta chains from one sample sequenced in a study of OX40 agonist ivuxolimab in advanced cancers. Here immunoSEQ multiplex PCR was the method, and the copy in TCRdb shows in-frame clones only, minus some. The sample has 91,000 or so clones, around 86% seen once; the top ten hold approximately 1.9%. The starting material was CD4+ or CD8+ T cells sorted from blood, obtained in a trial of the OX40 agonist ivuxolimab. The source is an adult with an advanced solid tumor such as melanoma, head and neck, liver or kidney cancer.

V gene TRBV6-1 combines with J gene TRBJ1-4; D perhaps matches TRBD1 (6 bases). CDR1 is MNHNS and CDR2 is SASEGT in the germline V gene. V was cut by 2 bases and J by 2 bases, with 6 bases left in between. The CDR3 consists of 14 residues. CDR3 sequence reads: CASSEQGTNEKLFF. Written as DNA, the CDR3 is TGTGCCAGCAGTGAACAGGGGACTAATGAAAAACTGTTTTTT.

V usage is TRBV7-3 and J usage is TRBJ2-3, with TRBD1 identical over 9 bases. Looked up from germline, CDR1 is SGHTA and CDR2 is FQGTGA. After removal of 5 bases from V and 6 bases from J, the junction contained 6 bases not matched to a gene. This CDR3 has 14 residues. This CDR3 is CASSQTGGIDTQYF. CDR3 sequence (DNA): TGTGCCAGCAGCCAAACAGGGGGCATCGATACGCAGTATTTT.

In its sample, this clone was seen a few times. The V and J genes are TRBV9 and TRBJ2-3, with D perhaps TRBD2 (6 bases). The CDR3 spans 15 residues. CDR1 SGDLS and CDR2 YYNGEE come from the germline V gene. Trimming removed 4 bases from V and 3 bases from J, with 15 bases in between. The CDR3 nucleotides read TGTGCCAGCAGCCCGGGACTGGCAAGGACAGATACGCAGTATTTT. Protein: CASSPGLARTDTQYF.

The V gene is TRBV19, the J gene TRBJ1-5; TRBD1 might be the D (5 bases). V was pared by 5 bases and J by 3 bases, with 14 bases between. The CDR3 is 15 residues long. Germline values: CDR1 LNHDA, CDR2 SQIVND (reference sequence). The CDR3 loop is CASSRSGYVNQPQHF. CDR3 nucleotide sequence: TGTGCCAGTAGTCGGTCAGGGTACGTCAATCAGCCCCAGCATTTT.

In this sample, this clone turned up a few times. J is TRBJ1-5 and V is TRBV5-5; D perhaps matches TRBD1 (5 bases). Germline-derived CDR1 and CDR2 are SGHKS and YYEKEE (reference sequence). Trimming pared 4 bases from V and 0 bases from J, leaving 14 bases between. The CDR3 is made up of 16 amino acids. The CDR3 nucleotides read TGTGCCAGCAGCCAATTTGGGGGATTTAGCAATCAGCCCCAGCATTTT. Protein: CASSQFGGFSNQPQHF.

The genes are TRBV11-3 and TRBJ2-6, with D maybe TRBD2 (5 bases). Between the trimmed V and J ends, which lost 1 base and 4 bases, there was a span of 11 bases. From germline, CDR1 is SGHNT and CDR2 YENEEA. This CDR3 is built from 16 residues. CDR3 residues: CASSLGEGTGANVLTF. Written as DNA, the CDR3 is TGTGCCAGCAGCTTAGGAGAGGGCACCGGGGCCAACGTCCTGACTTTC.

V usage is TRBV19 and J usage is TRBJ2-3; 9 bases agree with TRBD1. In germline, CDR1 is LNHDA, CDR2 SQIVND (reference sequence). The trim removed 3 bases at V and 6 bases at J, leaving 4 bases unmatched. This CDR3 has 14 amino acids. The CDR3 sequence: CASSIRQGGDTQYF. In DNA, the CDR3 is TGTGCCAGTAGTATTCGACAGGGGGGCGATACGCAGTATTTT.

This clone came up a few times. The chain couples TRBV7-9 to TRBJ2-2, with TRBD1 matching 9 bases. The CDR3 is made up of 15 amino acids. Per germline, CDR1 SEHNR and CDR2 FQNEAQ (reference sequence). V was clipped by 6 bases and J by 0 bases; unmatched bases: 2. CDR3 in DNA: TGTGCCAGCAGGCGACAGGGGGCGAACACCGGGGAGCTGTTTTTT. Amino acids: CASRRQGANTGELFF.

This clone appeared a few times. The chain recombines TRBV30 with TRBJ2-7; D ambiguous. V was pared by 0 bases and J by 0 bases, with 6 bases between. The CDR3 loop spans 13 amino acids. The germline V gene encodes CDR1 GTSNPN and CDR2 SVGIG (reference sequence). In DNA, the CDR3 is TGTGCCTGGAGTGTTGGGTTCTCCTACGAGCAGTACTTC. This encodes CAWSVGFSYEQYF.

V is TRBV7-9 and J is TRBJ2-5, with D possibly being TRBD1 (5 bases). The CDR3 runs 15 residues. Deletions cut 4 bases from V and 2 bases from J, with 14 bases between. The germline CDR1 and CDR2 sequences are SEHNR and FQNEAQ (reference sequence). CDR3 bases: TGTGCCAGCAGCTCTCCTGGGGCTGGGCAAGAGACCCAGTACTTC. It translates to CASSSPGAGQETQYF. Full variable domain (missing parts from reference TRBV7-9 and TRBJ2-5): DTGVSQNPRHKITKRGQNVTFRCDPISEHNRLYWYRQTLGQGPEFLTYFQNEAQLEKSRLLSDRFSAERPKGSFSTLEIQRTEQGDSAMYLCASSSPGAGQETQYFGPGTRLLVL.

V gene TRBV5-4 combines with J gene TRBJ1-4; perhaps TRBD1 as D (5 bases). The CDR3 spans 15 residues. V lost 0 bases to trimming and J lost 3 bases, with 9 bases between them. CDR1 is SGHNT, CDR2 YYREEE, per germline (reference sequence). CDR3 DNA sequence: TGTGCCAGCAGCTTGGCCACAGGTGCTAATGAAAAACTGTTTTTT. Translating gives CASSLATGANEKLFF.

The chain carries TRBV25-1 and TRBJ2-3; D not resolved. This CDR3 has 14 residues. V dropped 4 bases and J dropped 1 base, with 9 bases sitting between them. Germline V gives CDR1 MGHDK, CDR2 SYGVNS. The CDR3 coding sequence is TGTGCCAGCAGTGTGTCCGGCGGCACAGATACGCAGTATTTT. Its protein product is CASSVSGGTDTQYF. The variable domain in full, completed from reference TRBV25-1 and TRBJ2-3, reads EADIYQTPRYLVIGTGKKITLECSQTMGHDKMYWYQQDPGMELHLIHYSYGVNSTEKGDLSSESTVSRIRTEHFPLTLESARPSHTSQYLCASSVSGGTDTQYFGPGTRLTVL.

This clone was observed at least ten times. The chain employs TRBV30 and TRBJ1-3; weak D call: TRBD1 (6 bases). Germline V gives CDR1 GTSNPN, CDR2 SVGIG (reference sequence). The V end lost 0 bases, the J end lost 0 bases, and 9 bases lay between the germline ends. This CDR3 region has 15 residues. The CDR3 coding sequence is TGTGCCTGGAGTGTACAGGGCAGCTCTGGAAACACCATATATTTT. Translated: CAWSVQGSSGNTIYF.

A few counts support this clone. The chain uses TRBV6-1 and TRBJ2-2; no clear D. There are 14 residues in the CDR3. Germline CDR1 MNHNS, CDR2 SASEGT. Trimming took 4 bases from V and 4 from J, leaving 10 bases between them. The DNA for the CDR3 is TGTGCCAGCAGTGGCGAACCAGGCACCGGGGAGCTGTTTTTT. Its translation is CASSGEPGTGELFF.

This clone appeared once. This sequence joins TRBV15 and TRBJ1-2; D is perhaps TRBD1 (5 bases). The CDR3 has 15 residues. V lost 5 bases and J 2 bases, leaving 15 bases between the germline ends. From germline, CDR1 is LNHNV and CDR2 YYDKDF (reference sequence). In nucleotides, the CDR3 is TGTGCCACCAGCGGGGGGACTGCGTTAAACTATGGCTACACCTTC. Translating gives CATSGGTALNYGYTF.

The CDR3 DNA is TGCGCCAGCAGCGACGGGCTGTACGGGTCCACCGGGGAGCTGTTTTTT. It specifies CASSDGLYGSTGELFF. The V and J genes are TRBV5-1 and TRBJ2-2; D is unresolved. Germline loops: CDR1 SGHRS, CDR2 YFSETQ. V was cut by 4 bases and J by 4 bases, with 17 bases left in between. The CDR3 sequence is 16 residues long.

This rearrangement joins TRBV19 to TRBJ2-4; possible D gene TRBD2, 6 bases. In germline, CDR1 is LNHDA, CDR2 SQIVND (reference sequence). V lost 4 bases and J lost 9, with 19 bases in between. The CDR3 loop spans 15 amino acids. CDR3 DNA: TGTGCCAGTAGTAATAGTGGGGTCTCTAGCGCCATTCAGTACTTC. It translates to CASSNSGVSSAIQYF.

The V call is TRBV11-1, the J call TRBJ1-2, with D possibly TRBD1 on 5 matching bases. Germline CDR1 and CDR2: SGHAT and FQDESV (reference sequence). The CDR3 has 15 amino acids. Trimming removed 3 bases from V and 0 bases from J, with 11 bases in between. As DNA, the CDR3 is TGTGCCAGCAGCTTGGGACGGAATACTAACTATGGCTACACCTTC. This translates into CASSLGRNTNYGYTF.

V usage is TRBV7-9 and J usage is TRBJ1-3; no clear D gene. The CDR3 has 17 residues. Trimming stripped 5 bases from V and 0 bases from J, with 17 bases between. Per the germline V gene, CDR1 is SEHNR and CDR2 is FQNEAQ (reference sequence). CDR3 nucleotides: TGTGCCAGCAGCCAACGGGGTACCCTGAGCTCTGGAAACACCATATATTTT. Its translation: CASSQRGTLSSGNTIYF. Drawing the rest from reference TRBV7-9 and TRBJ1-3, the complete variable domain is DTGVSQNPRHKITKRGQNVTFRCDPISEHNRLYWYRQTLGQGPEFLTYFQNEAQLEKSRLLSDRFSAERPKGSFSTLEIQRTEQGDSAMYLCASSQRGTLSSGNTIYFGEGSWLTVV.

This rearrangement joins TRBV10-3 to TRBJ1-1, with 8 bases identical to TRBD1. J gave up 1 base and V 6 bases, and 1 base lay outside the gene matches. This CDR3 is 13 amino acids long. Germline assignment: CDR1 ENHRY and CDR2 SYGVKD. The CDR3 DNA sequence: TGTGCCATCAGCGGGACAGGGAACACTGAAGCTTTCTTT. Amino acid sequence: CAISGTGNTEAFF.

The rearrangement uses TRBV19 and TRBJ2-4; TRBD1 agrees at 8 bases. Germline lookup yields CDR1 LNHDA and CDR2 SQIVND (reference sequence). This CDR3 spans 16 amino acids. V dropped 3 bases and J dropped 6; count of bases not matched to a gene: 10. The CDR3 DNA follows: TGTGCCAGTAGTATTTTTAGCCAGGGGGCTATAAACATTCAGTACTTC. Protein sequence: CASSIFSQGAINIQYF.

The CDR3 protein is CASSLDQGQGYNEQFF. In DNA, the CDR3 is TGTGCCAGCAGCTTAGATCAAGGACAGGGGTACAATGAGCAGTTCTTC. The chain has TRBV11-2 and TRBJ2-1; TRBD1 aligns across 9 bases. The CDR3 covers 16 residues. The V and J ends lost 0 bases and 4 bases, in that order; junction bases with no gene match: 4. Per the germline V gene, CDR1 is SGHAT and CDR2 is FQNNGV.

Here the CDR3 DNA reads TGTGCCAGCAGAAATAACGGAGGGGAGACCCAGTACTTC. Its protein is CASRNNGGETQYF. This chain joins TRBV11-2 and TRBJ2-5, with a tentative D call TRBD2 (6 bases). The germline V gene has CDR1 SGHAT and CDR2 FQNNGV. The CDR3 covers 13 residues. Trimming took 6 bases from V and 5 from J, leaving 13 bases between them.

In nucleotides, the CDR3 is TGCGCCAGCAGCTTGGGGTCCAATGGGGATACGCAGTATTTT. It codes for CASSLGSNGDTQYF. The gene calls are TRBV5-1 and TRBJ2-3, with D uncertain. Trimming took off 0 bases at V and 6 bases at J, with 11 bases between the two ends. CDR1 and CDR2 from the germline V gene are SGHRS and YFSETQ. This CDR3 is built from 14 residues.

V usage is TRBV19 and J usage is TRBJ2-1; possibly TRBD1 for D (6 bases). V lost 6 bases and J lost 0, with 12 bases in between. The CDR3 is 15 amino acids. CDR1 and CDR2 (germline): LNHDA, SQIVND (reference sequence). This chain's CDR3 is CASRKDRSSYNEQFF. The CDR3 DNA follows: TGTGCCAGTAGGAAGGACAGAAGCTCCTACAATGAGCAGTTCTTC.

The CDR3 coding sequence is TGTGCCAGCAGCTTCGGACAGGGCACAGATACGCAGTATTTT. This translates into CASSFGQGTDTQYF. The V call is TRBV11-3, the J call TRBJ2-3; 7 nucleotides align to TRBD1. This CDR3 spans 14 amino acids. Germline CDR1 is SGHNT and CDR2 is YENEEA. V was pared by 3 bases and J by 1 base, with 1 base of the junction left unmatched.